This T cell receptor beta chain was sequenced for a study of cytomegalovirus exposure and HLA in healthy donors. Study details: A later analysis reported the same platform for the roughly 120 validation repertoires and the 650 to 750 first-cohort repertoires. Study-wide results and limits: The study labeled around 160 TCR beta chains cytomegalovirus-associated. Three chains tied to CMV proved CMV antigen-specific in vitro.

A remark on this clone: Its specificity is unknown.

Profiled with immunoSEQ multiplex PCR; TCRdb holds only in-frame clones, not every one. The sample comprises about 180,000 clones, 85% of which are singletons, and about a sixth rests with the top ten. This CDR3 region has 17 residues. Germline CDR1 is MDHEN and CDR2 is SYDVKM. V was pared by 4 bases and J by 5 bases, with 21 bases between. This sequence joins TRBV28 and TRBJ1-3; TRBD1 might be the D (6 bases). This clonotype was obtained from a man aged 18 to 35 in good health and CMV-seropositive. Sequencing input: PBMCs. The CDR3: CASSSFRGTRNRNTIYF. For the CDR3, the DNA is TGTGCCAGCAGTTCCTTCCGAGGGACACGGAACCGAAACACCATATATTTT. The variable domain in full, completed from reference TRBV28 and TRBJ1-3, reads DVKVTQSSRYLVKRTGEKVFLECVQDMDHENMFWYRQDPGLGLRLIYFSYDVKMKEKGDIPEGYSVSREKKERFSLILESASTNQTSMYLCASSSFRGTRNRNTIYFGEGSWLTVV.